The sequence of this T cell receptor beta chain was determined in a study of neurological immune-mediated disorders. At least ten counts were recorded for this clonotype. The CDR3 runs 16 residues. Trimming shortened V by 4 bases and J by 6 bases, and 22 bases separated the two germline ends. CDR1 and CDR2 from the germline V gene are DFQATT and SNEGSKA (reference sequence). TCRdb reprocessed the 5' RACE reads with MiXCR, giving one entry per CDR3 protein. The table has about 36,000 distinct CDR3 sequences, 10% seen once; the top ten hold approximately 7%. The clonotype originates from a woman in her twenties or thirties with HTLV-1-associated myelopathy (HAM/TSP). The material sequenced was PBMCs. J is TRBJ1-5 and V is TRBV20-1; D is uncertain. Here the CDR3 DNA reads TGCAGTGCTAACCTCGGGAGCAGCAAATCGATTCAGCCCCAGCATTTT. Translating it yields CSANLGSSKSIQPQHF.